A single sample gave rise to the 8 T cell receptor beta chains below, sequenced in a study of T cell repertoires in cytomegalovirus infection. From the reads, TCRdb called clonotypes with MiXCR, one entry per CDR3 protein. In the table there are approximately 260,000 distinct CDR3 sequences, approximately 15% of which are singletons. Sequenced input: CD8+ T cells from PBMCs. The receptors derive from a human donor in good health (CMV status not recorded). Some clones in this sample may be carry-over from other donors' samples.

This CDR3 is CASSEEGGRGELFF. The DNA for the CDR3 is TGTGCCAGCAGTGAGGAAGGAGGGAGAGGGGAGCTGTTTTTT. The gene calls are TRBV6-4 and TRBJ2-2; D perhaps matches TRBD2 (6 bases). CDR1 is MRHNA, CDR2 SNTAGT, per germline. This CDR3 has 14 residues. Trimming left V 3 bases short and J 8 bases short, with 13 bases between.

This clonotype was detected only a few times. The J gene is TRBJ1-1, the V gene TRBV6-2 or TRBV6-3; 7 bases agree with TRBD1. The germline CDR1 and CDR2 sequences are MNHEY and SVGEGT. J lost 6 bases, V lost 2 bases, and 6 bases had no gene match. The CDR3 length is 14 residues. The CDR3: CASSYIPGQAEAFF. CDR3 coding DNA: TGTGCCAGCAGTTACATACCCGGACAGGCTGAAGCTTTCTTT.

The CDR3 loop reads CSARDDSGGYQETQYF. DNA of the CDR3: TGCAGTGCTAGAGATGATTCGGGGGGGTACCAAGAGACCCAGTACTTC. The chain combines TRBV20-1 with TRBJ2-5; 8 nucleotides align to TRBD2. CDR3 length: 16 residues. After removal of 0 bases from V and 0 bases from J, the junction contained 6 bases not matched to a gene. Germline-derived CDR1 and CDR2 are DFQATT and SNEGSKA (reference sequence).

This clonotype was observed a few times. The gene calls are TRBV6-2 or TRBV6-3 and TRBJ2-3; D tentatively fits TRBD1 or TRBD2 (5 bases each). This CDR3 spans 16 amino acids. Trimming pared 5 bases from V and 0 bases from J, leaving 15 bases between. Germline loops: CDR1 MNHEY, CDR2 SVGEGT. The CDR3 DNA reads TGTGCCAGCAGTAACTTCGCCCGGGACAGCACAGATACGCAGTATTTT. Translation gives CASSNFARDSTDTQYF.

This rearrangement joins TRBV5-1 to TRBJ1-3; 8 bases line up with TRBD1. This CDR3 has 14 residues. CDR1 and CDR2 from the germline V gene are SGHRS and YFSETQ. The V and J ends lost 0 bases and 8 bases, in that order; junction bases with no gene match: 4. CDR3 nucleotide sequence: TGCGCCAGCAGCTTGGGACAGGGGTCAGACACCATATATTTT. Its protein is CASSLGQGSDTIYF.

CDR3 residues: CASSHGQGAGELFF. The DNA for the CDR3 is TGTGCCAGCAGTCACGGACAGGGCGCCGGGGAGCTGTTTTTT. J is TRBJ2-2 and V is TRBV5-6, with 8 positions matching TRBD1. This CDR3 is 14 amino acids long. J was trimmed by 6 bases and V by 5 bases; bases with no gene match: 6. CDR1 and CDR2 from the germline V gene are SGHDT and YYEEEE.

This clonotype was seen a few times. The chain uses TRBV7-6 and TRBJ2-7; 8 bases agree with TRBD1. Germline V lookup: CDR1 SGHVS, CDR2 FNYEAQ. The CDR3 consists of 15 residues. Trimming removed 6 bases from V and 2 bases from J; junction bases left unmatched: 9. CDR3 amino acids: CASRDRVGATYEQYF. The CDR3 region has the DNA TGTGCCAGCAGGGACAGGGTTGGGGCAACCTACGAGCAGTACTTC.

This clonotype was observed at least ten times. This chain connects TRBV6-2 or TRBV6-3 to TRBJ1-5; tentatively, D is TRBD1 (6 bases). The CDR3 spans 18 residues. Germline V CDR1 and CDR2: MNHEY, SVGEGT. Trimming took off 2 bases at V and 1 base at J, with 18 bases between the two ends. CDR3 nucleotide sequence: TGTGCCAGCAGTTACCGAAGAAACAGGGAAATCAGCAATCAGCCCCAGCATTTT. Protein product: CASSYRRNREISNQPQHF.